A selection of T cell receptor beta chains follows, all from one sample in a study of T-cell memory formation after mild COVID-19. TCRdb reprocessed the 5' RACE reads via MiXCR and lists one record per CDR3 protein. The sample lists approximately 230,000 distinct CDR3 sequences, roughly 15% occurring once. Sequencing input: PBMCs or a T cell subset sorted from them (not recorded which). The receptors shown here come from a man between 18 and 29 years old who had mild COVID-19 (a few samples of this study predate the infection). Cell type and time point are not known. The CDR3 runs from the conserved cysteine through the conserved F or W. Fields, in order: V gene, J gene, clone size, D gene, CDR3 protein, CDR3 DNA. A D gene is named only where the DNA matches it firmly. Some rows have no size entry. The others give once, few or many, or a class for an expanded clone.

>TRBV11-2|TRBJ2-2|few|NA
CASSFITGPGAGELFF
TGTGCCAGCAGCTTCATAACAGGACCGGGGGCCGGGGAGCTGTTTTTT
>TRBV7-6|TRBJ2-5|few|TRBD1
CASSLEGGQGRETQYF
TGTGCCAGCAGCTTAGAGGGGGGACAGGGGAGGGAGACCCAGTACTTC
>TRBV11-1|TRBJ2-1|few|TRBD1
CASSRQGLSYNEQFF
TGTGCCAGCAGTAGACAGGGCCTATCCTACAATGAGCAGTTCTTC
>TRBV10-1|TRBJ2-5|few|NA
CASSDPGASQETQYF
TGCGCCAGCAGCGACCCTGGGGCCTCTCAAGAGACCCAGTACTTC
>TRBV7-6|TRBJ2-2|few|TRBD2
CASSATSGGVGELFF
TGTGCCAGCAGCGCCACTAGCGGGGGTGTCGGGGAGCTGTTTTTT
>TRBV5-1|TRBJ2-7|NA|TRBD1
CASSWGQGASEQYF
TGCGCCAGCAGCTGGGGACAGGGGGCCTCCGAGCAGTACTTC
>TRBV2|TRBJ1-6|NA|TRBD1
CASSERGGFGNSPLHF
TGTGCCAGCAGTGAGAGAGGGGGCTTTGGTAATTCACCCCTCCACTTT
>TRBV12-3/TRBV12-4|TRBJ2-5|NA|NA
CASSLRGDRETQYF
TGTGCCAGCAGTTTACGGGGCGACCGAGAGACCCAGTACTTC
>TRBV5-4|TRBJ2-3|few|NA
CASSLNWDTQYF
TGTGCCAGCAGCTTAAACTGGGATACGCAGTATTTT
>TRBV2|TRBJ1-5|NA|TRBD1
CASRGTGDQPQHF
TGTGCCAGCAGGGGTACAGGGGATCAGCCCCAGCATTTT
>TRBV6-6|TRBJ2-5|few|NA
CASSYNQETQYF
TGTGCCAGCAGTTACAACCAAGAGACCCAGTACTTC